The 17 T cell receptor beta chains reported below all come from one sample, sequenced in a study of blood T cells in healthy people across ages. PCR was performed a second time for about 7 to 12 cycles using a sample-barcoded 5' primer and a J-beta primer mix. TCRdb ran MiXCR on the 5' RACE reads and lists one entry per CDR3 protein. The top ten clones hold 7.5% to 9% of a sample with hundreds of thousands of distinct CDR3 sequences, under 30% of them seen once. These same data were also listed under a study on T cells of mothers and their children.

Sequenced sample: blood. The source is a boy between 10 and 17 years old in good health.

This chain uses TRBV7-3 with TRBJ1-5; D is perhaps TRBD1 (6 bases). The CDR3 spans 18 residues. V dropped 4 bases and J dropped 5 bases, with 24 bases sitting between them. Germline CDR1 SGHTA, CDR2 FQGTGA. The CDR3 spells CASSSQQGLRFQDQPQHF. The CDR3 bases are TGTGCCAGCAGCTCCCAACAGGGTTTGAGATTCCAGGATCAGCCCCAGCATTTT.

This clonotype turned up a few times. This chain connects TRBV6-1 to TRBJ2-7; D remains ambiguous. The CDR3 loop spans 14 amino acids. Per germline, CDR1 MNHNS and CDR2 SASEGT. The germline V and J ends were trimmed by 2 bases and 2 bases, with 10 bases remaining between them. In DNA, the CDR3 is TGTGCCAGCAGTGAAAGTGGGGTGGCCTACGAGCAGTACTTC. Its protein product is CASSESGVAYEQYF.

This clonotype came up a few times. The chain joins TRBV27 to TRBJ1-2; tentatively, D is TRBD1 (5 bases). Trimming took 2 bases from V and 4 from J, leaving 11 bases between them. CDR1 and CDR2 from the germline V gene are MNHEY and SMNVEV (reference sequence). There are 14 residues in the CDR3. The CDR3 region has the DNA TGTGCCAGCAGTTTAGGAGGGGTCGCCTATGGCTACACCTTC. Its protein is CASSLGGVAYGYTF.

CDR3 protein: CASSQRQGPQETQYF. CDR3 bases: TGTGCCAGCAGCCAAAGACAGGGCCCCCAAGAGACCCAGTACTTC. This rearrangement joins TRBV12-3 or TRBV12-4 to TRBJ2-5; 7 nucleotides align to TRBD1. Trimming removed 6 bases from V and 1 base from J; junction bases left unmatched: 8. This CDR3 is 15 amino acids long.

This clonotype appeared a single time. The chain joins TRBV28 to TRBJ2-6; tentatively, D is TRBD1 (6 bases). In germline, CDR1 is MDHEN, CDR2 SYDVKM. Trimming removed 3 bases at V and 2 bases at J, with 8 bases between. There are 15 residues in the CDR3. The CDR3 sequence is CASSLGHPGANVLTF. CDR3 nucleotide sequence: TGTGCCAGCAGTTTGGGACACCCTGGGGCCAACGTCCTGACTTTC. The full variable domain, completed using reference TRBV28 and TRBJ2-6, is DVKVTQSSRYLVKRTGEKVFLECVQDMDHENMFWYRQDPGLGLRLIYFSYDVKMKEKGDIPEGYSVSREKKERFSLILESASTNQTSMYLCASSLGHPGANVLTFGAGSRLTVL.

This clonotype turned up a few times. CDR3 DNA sequence: TGCAGCGTTGTTGGGCTAGCGCACACCCAGTACTTC. Protein: CSVVGLAHTQYF. This sequence joins TRBV29-1 and TRBJ2-5; D might be TRBD2 (6 bases). The CDR3 covers 12 residues. From germline, CDR1 is SQVTM and CDR2 ANQGSEA. V lost 4 bases and J 8 bases, leaving 14 bases between the germline ends.

In its sample, this clonotype was seen many times. The chain couples TRBV4-3 to TRBJ2-7; D uncertain. Germline values: CDR1 LGHNA, CDR2 YSLEER. This CDR3 is built from 12 residues. Trimming removed 2 bases at V and 0 bases at J, with 2 bases between. The CDR3 DNA follows: TGCGCCAGCAGCCAAAACTCCTACGAGCAGTACTTC. Translating it yields CASSQNSYEQYF.

The V call is TRBV7-9, the J call TRBJ1-1; D may be TRBD1 (6 bases). Germline lookup yields CDR1 SEHNR and CDR2 FQNEAQ (reference sequence). Trimming cost V 4 bases and J 0 bases, with 15 bases left between them. This CDR3 is 16 amino acids long. CDR3 region: CASSSTGGLMNTEAFF. The CDR3 bases are TGTGCCAGCAGCTCGACGGGGGGCCTAATGAACACTGAAGCTTTCTTT.

This clonotype has more than one count but fewer than ten. In nucleotides, the CDR3 is TGCAGCGTCCGCTTATGGACAGAATCAGATACGCAGTATTTT. Translation: CSVRLWTESDTQYF. The chain joins TRBV29-1 to TRBJ2-3; D is possibly TRBD1 (6 bases). The CDR3 covers 14 residues. Trimming pared 6 bases from V and 4 bases from J, leaving 17 bases between. Germline assignment: CDR1 SQVTM and CDR2 ANQGSEA.

This clonotype was picked up a small number of times. J is TRBJ1-4 and V is TRBV5-1; 7 bases map to TRBD1. Germline V gives CDR1 SGHRS, CDR2 YFSETQ. V lost 0 bases to trimming and J lost 8 bases; unmatched junction nucleotides: 4. CDR3 length: 14 residues. Here the CDR3 reads CASSLGGGDEKLFF. The CDR3 coding sequence is TGCGCCAGCAGCTTGGGAGGGGGCGACGAAAAACTGTTTTTT.

The V and J genes are TRBV5-1 and TRBJ2-3, with D perhaps matching TRBD2 (5 bases). The V and J ends lost 4 bases and 2 bases respectively, with 14 bases between them. The CDR3 length is 15 residues. Germline lookup yields CDR1 SGHRS and CDR2 YFSETQ. Written as DNA, the CDR3 is TGCGCCAGCAGCGTCTTACTAGAATCCACAGATACGCAGTATTTT. Its protein product is CASSVLLESTDTQYF.

This clonotype was observed a handful of times. The CDR3 nucleotides read TGTGCCAGCAGCTTAGGAGAAGGTTATAATTCACCCCTCCACTTT. Translation gives CASSLGEGYNSPLHF. The V and J genes are TRBV7-9 and TRBJ1-6; D call uncertain. The germline V gene has CDR1 SEHNR and CDR2 FQNEAQ (reference sequence). The V and J ends lost 1 base and 4 bases respectively, with 8 bases between them. The CDR3 runs 15 residues.

The CDR3 loop reads CASSYTTGPQGPYGYTF. The CDR3 bases are TGTGCCAGCAGTTACACAACCGGGCCACAGGGCCCCTATGGCTACACCTTC. The V call is TRBV6-6, the J call TRBJ1-2; D perhaps matches TRBD1 (6 bases). The CDR3 has 17 residues. V lost 2 bases and J lost 4, with 20 bases in between. Germline V gene data show CDR1 as MNHNY and CDR2 as SVGAGI (reference sequence).

This clonotype turned up a few times. This rearrangement joins TRBV27 to TRBJ2-5; possible D gene TRBD1, 5 bases. The end of the DNA aligns better with TRBJ2-1, so the J call may be wrong. Germline V gene sequence: CDR1 MNHEY, CDR2 SMNVEV (reference sequence). There are 17 residues in the CDR3. The DNA for the CDR3 is TGTGCCAGCAGACCGATGGCAGGGCCAATGATTTACAATGAGCAGTTCTTC. Amino acids: CASRPMAGPMIYNEQFF.

The chain combines TRBV7-9 with TRBJ2-5, with D maybe TRBD2 (6 bases). There are 12 residues in the CDR3. Germline V gene sequence: CDR1 SEHNR, CDR2 FQNEAQ (reference sequence). Trimming pared 7 bases from V and 5 bases from J, leaving 11 bases between. The CDR3 here is CASNPGGETQYF. The CDR3 DNA sequence: TGTGCCAGCAACCCTGGAGGGGAGACCCAGTACTTC.

CDR3 region: CASSWGDSSAYEQYF. CDR3 DNA sequence: TGTGCCAGCAGCTGGGGGGACAGCTCAGCCTACGAGCAGTACTTC. The chain uses TRBV7-6 and TRBJ2-7; D is possibly TRBD1 (7 bases). Per germline, CDR1 SGHVS and CDR2 FNYEAQ. Trimming took off 4 bases at V and 2 bases at J, with 15 bases between the two ends. The CDR3 runs 15 residues.

The gene calls are TRBV12-3 or TRBV12-4 and TRBJ2-2; D tentatively fits TRBD1 or TRBD2 (6 bases each). Deletions cut 4 bases from V and 6 bases from J, with 15 bases between. The CDR3 runs to 15 residues. CDR3 coding DNA: TGTGCCAGCAGTTCCCGGGGGCCCCCGGCCGGGGAGCTGTTTTTT. This encodes CASSSRGPPAGELFF.